The clone carrying this T cell receptor (beta chain) was seen only a few times. Its antigen is unknown. The sample is drawn from a study of blood T cells in healthy people across ages. The authors ran a second PCR of about 7 to 12 cycles using a sample-barcoded 5' primer and a J-beta primer mix. TCRdb used MiXCR to reprocess the 5' RACE reads, holding one entry per CDR3 protein. This sample has about 510,000 distinct CDR3 sequences, with about 29% found just once. Study-wide findings and caveats: CMV infection status of these donors was not known. Aged donors had fewer naive CD4+ cells and lower diversity than long-lived donors.

This same sample was also taken into another study, of T cells of mothers and their children.

This clonotype originated in a boy aged 2 to 10 in good health. Sequenced input: blood.

The CDR3 spells CSASRAGENTGELFF. The CDR3, as DNA: TGCAGTGCGTCCAGGGCGGGGGAAAACACCGGGGAGCTGTTTTTT. The chain recombines TRBV20-1 with TRBJ2-2; the match to TRBD2 covers 7 bases. V shed 6 bases and J 2 bases; nucleotides not matched to a gene: 9. Germline assignment: CDR1 DFQATT and CDR2 SNEGSKA (reference sequence). CDR3 size: 15 residues.